Shown below are 9 T cell receptor beta chains from a single sample sequenced in a study of blood T cell repertoires in COVID-19. TCRdb's copy holds only in-frame clones and misses some; the assay was immunoSEQ multiplex PCR. The top ten hold roughly 6.2% of the sample, which has some 190,000 clones, roughly 88% seen once. The sequenced sample consisted of peripheral blood. These receptors all stem from a woman aged 40 to 50 who had recovered from COVID-19.

This sequence joins TRBV7-6 and TRBJ2-4, with D perhaps matching TRBD2 (5 bases). CDR1 is SGHVS, CDR2 FNYEAQ, per germline. Trimming stripped 1 base from V and 0 bases from J, with 16 bases between. The CDR3 spans 18 residues. The CDR3 DNA follows: TGTGCCAGCAGCTTAGACTCACCAGTAGCGAGAGCCAAAAACATTCAGTACTTC. Residues: CASSLDSPVARAKNIQYF. Filled out from reference TRBV7-6 and TRBJ2-4, the complete variable domain reads GAGVSQSPRYKVTKRGQDVALRCDPISGHVSLYWYRQALGQGPEFLTYFNYEAQQDKSGLPNDRFSAERPEGSISTLTIQRTEQRDSAMYRCASSLDSPVARAKNIQYFGAGTRLSVL.

The chain links TRBV5-1 to TRBJ1-1, with D unresolved. V was trimmed by 1 base and J by 3 bases, leaving 10 bases between them. This CDR3 contains 14 residues. Looked up from germline, CDR1 is SGHRS and CDR2 is YFSETQ. CDR3 residues: CASSLNPEHTEAFF. CDR3 DNA sequence: TGCGCCAGCAGCTTGAACCCAGAACACACTGAAGCTTTCTTT. The full variable domain, completed using reference TRBV5-1 and TRBJ1-1, is KAGVTQTPRYLIKTRGQQVTLSCSPISGHRSVSWYQQTPGQGLQFLFEYFSETQRNKGNFPGRFSGRQFSNSRSEMNVSTLELGDSALYLCASSLNPEHTEAFFGQGTRLTVV.

The rearrangement joins TRBV2 to TRBJ2-4; 8 bases are shared with TRBD2. The CDR3 covers 19 residues. Germline trimming cut 4 bases from V and 1 base from J; bases unmatched to any gene: 15. CDR1 and CDR2 (germline): SNHLY, FYNNEI. CDR3 in DNA: TGTGCCAGCAGTGCGAGGGACCCCAGCGGGAGAAGGGCCAAAAACATTCAGTACTTC. The encoded protein is CASSARDPSGRRAKNIQYF.

The V call is TRBV6-2 or TRBV6-3, the J call TRBJ2-5; D is unclear. Germline V lookup: CDR1 MNHEY, CDR2 SVGEGT. Trimming stripped 7 bases from V and 0 bases from J, with 12 bases between. The CDR3 extends over 14 amino acids. In DNA, the CDR3 is TGTGCCAGCACCCCAGAGGCATACCAAGAGACCCAGTACTTC. Translation gives CASTPEAYQETQYF.

V is TRBV5-8 and J is TRBJ2-7; 8 bases map to TRBD1. J lost 2 bases, V lost 3 bases, and 4 bases had no gene match. The germline CDR1 and CDR2 sequences are SGHTS and YDEGEE. The CDR3 covers 14 residues. The DNA of the CDR3 is TGTGCCAGCAGCTACCGGGACAGGACCTACGAGCAGTACTTC. Protein sequence: CASSYRDRTYEQYF.

This clone appeared a single time. This chain connects TRBV27 to TRBJ2-7, with 9 bases identical to TRBD1. This CDR3 contains 15 residues. V gave up 6 bases and J gave up 0 bases; unmatched junction bases: 6. Germline values: CDR1 MNHEY, CDR2 SMNVEV (reference sequence). CDR3 amino acids: CASSPTGGSSYEQYF. The CDR3 coding sequence is TGTGCCAGCAGCCCGACAGGGGGGTCCTCCTACGAGCAGTACTTC.

J is TRBJ2-5 and V is TRBV6-6; TRBD1 agrees at 9 bases. CDR3 length: 17 residues. From germline, CDR1 is MNHNY and CDR2 SVGAGI (reference sequence). V was pared by 5 bases and J by 5 bases, with 15 bases of the junction left unmatched. The CDR3: CASSPPGTGSGRETQYF. CDR3 coding DNA: TGTGCCAGCAGTCCCCCGGGGACAGGGAGCGGCAGGGAGACCCAGTACTTC.

V is TRBV19 and J is TRBJ2-7; TRBD1 matches 8 bases. V was pared by 4 bases and J by 3 bases, with 8 bases of the junction left unmatched. CDR3 length: 15 amino acids. Germline-derived CDR1 and CDR2 are LNHDA and SQIVND (reference sequence). The CDR3 nucleotides are TGTGCCAGTAGTAGCGGACAGGGACGAGGCTACGAGCAGTACTTC. This sequence encodes CASSSGQGRGYEQYF.

The genes are TRBV2 and TRBJ2-7; TRBD1 might be the D (7 bases). Trimming removed 7 bases from V and 0 bases from J, with 16 bases in between. The CDR3 consists of 15 residues. Germline V gives CDR1 SNHLY, CDR2 FYNNEI. CDR3 residues: CASMGGTDSSYEQYF. CDR3 coding DNA: TGTGCCAGCATGGGCGGGACAGACAGCTCCTACGAGCAGTACTTC.